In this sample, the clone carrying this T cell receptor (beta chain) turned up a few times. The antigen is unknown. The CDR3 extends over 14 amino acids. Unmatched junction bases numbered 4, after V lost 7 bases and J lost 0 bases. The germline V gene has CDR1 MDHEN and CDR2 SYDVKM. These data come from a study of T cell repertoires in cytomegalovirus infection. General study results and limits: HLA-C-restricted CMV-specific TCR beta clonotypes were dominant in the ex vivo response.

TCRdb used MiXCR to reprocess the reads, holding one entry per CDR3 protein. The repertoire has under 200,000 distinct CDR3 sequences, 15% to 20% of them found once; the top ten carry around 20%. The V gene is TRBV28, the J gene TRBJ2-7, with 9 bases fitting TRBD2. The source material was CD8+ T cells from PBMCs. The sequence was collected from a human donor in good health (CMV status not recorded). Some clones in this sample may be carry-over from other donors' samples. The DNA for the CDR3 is TGTGCCAGCACCTTAGCGGGAGACTCCTACGAGCAGTACTTC. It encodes CASTLAGDSYEQYF.